This T cell receptor (beta chain) was profiled in a study of blood T cell repertoires in COVID-19. Turning to the study itself: Specimens from acute and convalescent COVID-19 originated in the United States, Italy and Spain. PBMCs, B-cell-depleted T cells, or T cells provided the cDNA or gDNA that made up the material.

This CDR3 contains 14 residues. Germline V gene lookup returns CDR1 MDHEN and CDR2 SYDVKM. V dropped 3 bases and J dropped 7 bases, with 13 bases sitting between them. Authors' processing steps: It was from reference gene primer amplification that nucleated cell counts were estimated. Only in-frame clones appear in the TCRdb table, and some are missing; sequencing was by immunoSEQ multiplex PCR. Clonal size and the V and J genes are those of that table, whereas D and trimming came from the DNA. The table lists roughly 38,000 clones, around 80% of them singletons. The TCR comes from a man in his 60s in a cohort sampled during active COVID-19. The gene calls are TRBV28 and TRBJ1-5; D is ambiguous. The sequenced sample was peripheral blood. This CDR3 reads CASSFPQAGQPQHF. CDR3 in DNA: TGTGCCAGCAGTTTCCCCCAGGCGGGACAGCCCCAGCATTTT.